The entry that follows covers one T cell receptor beta chain sequence. Its antigen is not known. The data were obtained in a study of cytomegalovirus exposure and HLA in healthy donors. Study results and limitations: The study carried out a later analysis of TCR beta sequences. It associated 16,951 of them with specific HLA alleles at a false discovery rate of 0.05.

The PCR was carried out with 60 Vbeta primers and 13 Jbeta primers. TCRdb's table, derived via immunoSEQ multiplex PCR, lists solely in-frame clones and lacks some. The table includes some 150,000 clones, about 80% detected once. The source material was PBMCs. This sequence was found in a man aged 25 to 45 in good health and CMV-seropositive.

DNA of the CDR3: TGTGCCATCAGTCTTAGCGGGTACGGCAATGAGCAGTTCTTC. Translated: CAISLSGYGNEQFF. The rearrangement links TRBV10-3 to TRBJ2-1; 7 positions agree with TRBD2. With 5 bases clipped from V and 6 bases from J, the junction kept 7 bases outside the gene matches. The CDR3 is 14 amino acids. Germline V gene sequence: CDR1 ENHRY, CDR2 SYGVKD.